Below, one T cell receptor beta chain is given with its context. These data originate in a study of blood T cell repertoires in COVID-19. Study background: COVID-19 samples from acute and convalescent phases originated in the United States, Italy and Spain.

Clones were read by immunoSEQ multiplex PCR, and TCRdb kept only the in-frame ones, dropping some. Here the sample spans about 220,000 clones, 75% to 90% being singletons. CDR1 SEHNR and CDR2 FQNEAQ come from the germline V gene (reference sequence). The CDR3 extends over 15 amino acids. After removal of 5 bases from V and 6 bases from J, the junction contained 11 bases not matched to a gene. The rearrangement links TRBV7-9 to TRBJ1-1, with 8 positions matching TRBD1. Material for sequencing was peripheral blood. This TCR was recovered from a human donor in a cohort sampled during active COVID-19. The DNA for the CDR3 is TGTGCCAGCAGCCTACAGGGGGAACTCACCCCTGAAGCTTTCTTT. Protein: CASSLQGELTPEAFF.